The 8 T cell receptor beta chains given below trace back to one sample, sequenced in a study of monozygotic twins with inflammatory bowel disease. TCRdb re-called the 5' RACE reads and shows each CDR3 protein once, DNA omitted. The sample totals some 450,000 distinct CDR3 sequences. Sequences were obtained from blood. The receptor source for this set is a human donor with ulcerative colitis or Crohn's disease, or a healthy co-twin of an affected twin (not recorded which).

The rearrangement links TRBV7-3 to TRBJ2-2. This CDR3 is 14 amino acids long. Germline V lookup: CDR1 SGHTA, CDR2 FQGTGA. The CDR3 spells CASSLGLTTGELFF.

CDR3 sequence reads: CASSQEARNGGELFF. The chain joins TRBV4-3 to TRBJ2-2. CDR3 length: 15 amino acids. Germline CDR1 and CDR2: LGHNA and YSLEER.

V and J are TRBV5-1 and TRBJ2-5; the TCRdb D gene call, TRBD1, has no DNA to confirm it. CDR3 size: 14 residues. CDR1 is SGHRS, CDR2 YFSETQ, per germline. The CDR3 is CASSPWQGQETQYF.

The chain links TRBV19 to TRBJ2-2. CDR1 LNHDA and CDR2 SQIVND come from the germline V gene (reference sequence). This CDR3 has 16 residues. The CDR3 sequence: CASSIEAASNTGELFF.

This chain joins TRBV29-1 and TRBJ2-7. The germline CDR1 and CDR2 sequences are SQVTM and ANQGSEA. The CDR3 covers 13 residues. Here the CDR3 reads CSVESPIAYEQYF.

The chain combines TRBV7-2 with TRBJ2-3; the D call from TCRdb, TRBD2, cannot be confirmed without DNA. This CDR3 spans 15 amino acids. Germline assignment: CDR1 SGHTA and CDR2 FQGNSA. The CDR3 here is CASSKRTSGQDTQYF.

The chain employs TRBV5-1 and TRBJ1-1. The CDR3 is 14 amino acids. Germline values: CDR1 SGHRS, CDR2 YFSETQ. The CDR3 loop is CASSGSGGNTEAFF. Variable domain in full (rest from reference TRBV5-1 and TRBJ1-1): KAGVTQTPRYLIKTRGQQVTLSCSPISGHRSVSWYQQTPGQGLQFLFEYFSETQRNKGNFPGRFSGRQFSNSRSEMNVSTLELGDSALYLCASSGSGGNTEAFFGQGTRLTVV.

This chain connects TRBV7-9 to TRBJ2-1; TCRdb's D call of TRBD2 is untestable without DNA. This CDR3 is 16 amino acids long. Germline lookup yields CDR1 SEHNR and CDR2 FQNEAQ (reference sequence). CDR3 sequence reads: CASSLKGSGGYNEQFF.